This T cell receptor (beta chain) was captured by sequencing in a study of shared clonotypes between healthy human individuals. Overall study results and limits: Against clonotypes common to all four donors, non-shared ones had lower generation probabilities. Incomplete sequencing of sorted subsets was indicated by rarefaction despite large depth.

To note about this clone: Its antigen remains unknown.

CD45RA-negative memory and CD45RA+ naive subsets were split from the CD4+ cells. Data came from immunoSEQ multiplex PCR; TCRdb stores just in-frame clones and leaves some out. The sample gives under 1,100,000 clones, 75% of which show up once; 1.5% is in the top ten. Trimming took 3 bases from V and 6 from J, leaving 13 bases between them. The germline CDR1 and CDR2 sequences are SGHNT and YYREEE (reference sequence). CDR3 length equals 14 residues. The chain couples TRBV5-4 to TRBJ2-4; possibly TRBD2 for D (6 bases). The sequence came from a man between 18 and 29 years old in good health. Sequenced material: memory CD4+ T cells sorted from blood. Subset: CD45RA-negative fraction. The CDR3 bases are TGTGCCAGCAGCTCTGGGTACGGGGGAAACATTCAGTACTTC. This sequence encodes CASSSGYGGNIQYF.